A selection of T cell receptor beta chains follows, all from one sample in a study of cytomegalovirus exposure and HLA in healthy donors. Sequenced by immunoSEQ multiplex PCR; TCRdb stores in-frame clones only, minus some. The table lists approximately 200,000 clones, 65% to 75% of them singletons. Sequenced sample: PBMCs. These receptors were obtained from a man aged 25 to 40 in good health and CMV-seropositive. Each CDR3 is given with its conserved first and last residue. Fields, in order: clone size, J gene, V gene, D gene, CDR3 length, CDR3 protein, CDR3 DNA. The D gene is left open where the match is weak. The size field is filled for only some rows; it gives once, few, many or a size class.

abundance: once; j_gene: TRBJ1-1; v_gene: TRBV27; d_gene: -; len: 14; CDR3aa: CASSASTESTEAFF; CDR3nt: TGTGCCAGCAGTGCCTCGACTGAGAGCACTGAAGCTTTCTTT
abundance: -; j_gene: TRBJ1-2; v_gene: TRBV19; d_gene: -; len: 14; CDR3aa: CASSIPRSFYGYTF; CDR3nt: TGTGCCAGTAGTATACCCAGGTCTTTTTATGGCTACACCTTC
abundance: -; j_gene: TRBJ1-2; v_gene: TRBV30; d_gene: -; len: 15; CDR3aa: CAWSLPGAGVGGYTF; CDR3nt: TGTGCCTGGAGCCTCCCGGGGGCGGGGGTAGGGGGCTACACCTTC
abundance: -; j_gene: TRBJ1-1; v_gene: TRBV6-5; d_gene: TRBD1; len: 10; CDR3aa: CASSDRAAFF; CDR3nt: TGTGCCAGCAGTGACAGGGCAGCTTTCTTT
abundance: few; j_gene: TRBJ2-5; v_gene: TRBV6-5; d_gene: -; len: 15; CDR3aa: CASSPRLGSPETQYF; CDR3nt: TGTGCCAGCAGCCCCCGACTAGGCAGTCCAGAGACCCAGTACTTC
abundance: once; j_gene: TRBJ1-1; v_gene: TRBV19; d_gene: TRBD1; len: 14; CDR3aa: CASSIGGDSTEAFF; CDR3nt: TGTGCCAGTAGTATCGGGGGGGACAGCACTGAAGCTTTCTTT
abundance: -; j_gene: TRBJ1-5; v_gene: TRBV15; d_gene: TRBD1; len: 14; CDR3aa: CATSSRGGGQPQHF; CDR3nt: TGTGCCACCAGCAGTAGAGGGGGCGGGCAGCCCCAGCATTTT
abundance: few; j_gene: TRBJ1-5; v_gene: TRBV5-1; d_gene: TRBD1; len: 14; CDR3aa: CASSRGQGSEPQHF; CDR3nt: TGCGCCAGCAGCCGCGGACAGGGAAGTGAGCCCCAGCATTTT
abundance: few; j_gene: TRBJ1-5; v_gene: TRBV7-2; d_gene: -; len: 14; CDR3aa: CASSPRRDNQPQHF; CDR3nt: TGTGCCAGCAGCCCCCGCAGGGACAATCAGCCCCAGCATTTT
abundance: few; j_gene: TRBJ2-1; v_gene: TRBV7-7; d_gene: -; len: 13; CDR3aa: CASSLERYNEQFF; CDR3nt: TGTGCTAGCAGCTTAGAGCGGTACAATGAGCAGTTCTTC
abundance: few; j_gene: TRBJ2-7; v_gene: TRBV28; d_gene: TRBD1; len: 17; CDR3aa: CASSSPAGGQGAHEQYF; CDR3nt: TGTGCCAGCAGTTCCCCTGCGGGGGGACAGGGGGCACACGAGCAGTACTTC
abundance: -; j_gene: TRBJ2-7; v_gene: TRBV6-4; d_gene: TRBD2; len: 16; CDR3aa: CASSAGLAGDGYEQYF; CDR3nt: TGTGCCAGCTCAGCGGGACTAGCGGGAGATGGGTACGAGCAGTACTTC
abundance: -; j_gene: TRBJ1-2; v_gene: TRBV19; d_gene: TRBD1; len: 14; CDR3aa: CASRPTGEWEGYTF; CDR3nt: TGTGCCAGTAGGCCCACAGGGGAATGGGAAGGCTACACCTTC
abundance: -; j_gene: TRBJ2-3; v_gene: TRBV9; d_gene: -; len: 15; CDR3aa: CASSVASGAVDTQYF; CDR3nt: TGTGCCAGCAGCGTAGCTTCAGGGGCAGTAGATACGCAGTATTTT
abundance: -; j_gene: TRBJ2-5; v_gene: TRBV7-2; d_gene: TRBD1; len: 16; CDR3aa: CASSLSRGQGEETQYF; CDR3nt: TGTGCCAGCAGCTTATCTAGGGGACAGGGAGAGGAGACCCAGTACTTC
abundance: -; j_gene: TRBJ1-6; v_gene: TRBV6-5; d_gene: TRBD1; len: 14; CDR3aa: CASSYDRANSPLHF; CDR3nt: TGTGCCAGCAGTTACGACAGGGCGAATTCACCCCTCCACTTT
abundance: -; j_gene: TRBJ2-7; v_gene: TRBV30; d_gene: -; len: 12; CDR3aa: CAWTSGAHEQYF; CDR3nt: TGTGCCTGGACGTCAGGGGCGCACGAGCAGTACTTC
abundance: -; j_gene: TRBJ2-3; v_gene: TRBV28; d_gene: TRBD2; len: 16; CDR3aa: CASSASGTSGTDTQYF; CDR3nt: TGTGCCAGCAGTGCCTCCGGGACTAGCGGGACAGATACGCAGTATTTT
abundance: -; j_gene: TRBJ1-3; v_gene: TRBV28; d_gene: TRBD1; len: 15; CDR3aa: CASSGGTASGNTIYF; CDR3nt: TGTGCCAGCAGTGGCGGGACAGCCTCTGGAAACACCATATATTTT
abundance: -; j_gene: TRBJ1-3; v_gene: TRBV18; d_gene: -; len: 16; CDR3aa: CASSLTFRGSGNTIYF; CDR3nt: TGTGCCAGCTCATTGACTTTTCGGGGCTCTGGAAACACCATATATTTT
abundance: once; j_gene: TRBJ1-2; v_gene: TRBV2; d_gene: -; len: 13; CDR3aa: CASSDWADYDYTF; CDR3nt: TGTGCCAGCAGTGATTGGGCAGACTATGACTACACCTTC
abundance: -; j_gene: TRBJ2-3; v_gene: TRBV15; d_gene: TRBD2; len: 15; CDR3aa: CATSPGLASTDTQYF; CDR3nt: TGTGCCACCAGCCCCGGACTAGCTAGCACAGATACGCAGTATTTT
abundance: -; j_gene: TRBJ2-1; v_gene: TRBV30; d_gene: -; len: 14; CDR3aa: CAWSFYSGRSEQFF; CDR3nt: TGTGCCTGGAGTTTCTACTCGGGTCGGAGTGAGCAGTTCTTC
abundance: -; j_gene: TRBJ2-7; v_gene: TRBV27; d_gene: TRBD1; len: 17; CDR3aa: CASSPHRTTGVDAGQYF; CDR3nt: TGTGCCAGCAGTCCCCACCGAACGACAGGGGTCGATGCCGGGCAGTACTTC
abundance: -; j_gene: TRBJ2-7; v_gene: TRBV7-3; d_gene: -; len: 11; CDR3aa: CASSLRVMRCF; CDR3nt: TGTGCCAGCAGCCTCCGGGTCATGCGGTGCTTC
abundance: -; j_gene: TRBJ1-4; v_gene: TRBV6-6; d_gene: TRBD1; len: 14; CDR3aa: CASRAGTGSEKLFF; CDR3nt: TGTGCCAGCAGGGCCGGGACAGGGTCAGAAAAACTGTTTTTT
abundance: -; j_gene: TRBJ2-5; v_gene: TRBV4-2; d_gene: TRBD2; len: 20; CDR3aa: CASSQDAGLAGGRYQETQYF; CDR3nt: TGTGCCAGCAGCCAAGATGCCGGACTAGCGGGGGGTAGGTACCAAGAGACCCAGTACTTC
abundance: once; j_gene: TRBJ1-2; v_gene: TRBV6-1; d_gene: -; len: 14; CDR3aa: CASSERWRGGGYTF; CDR3nt: TGTGCCAGCAGTGAACGGTGGAGGGGGGGCGGCTACACCTTC
abundance: few; j_gene: TRBJ2-3; v_gene: TRBV7-7; d_gene: TRBD2; len: 15; CDR3aa: CASSRGAGYTDTQYF; CDR3nt: TGTGCTAGCAGCCGGGGAGCGGGATACACAGATACGCAGTATTTT
abundance: few; j_gene: TRBJ2-3; v_gene: TRBV4-3; d_gene: TRBD2; len: 21; CDR3aa: CASSTTWTSGGASRGTDTQYF; CDR3nt: TGCGCCAGCAGCACAACTTGGACTAGCGGGGGGGCCTCACGAGGGACAGATACGCAGTATTTT
abundance: -; j_gene: TRBJ1-5; v_gene: TRBV6-6; d_gene: TRBD1; len: 13; CDR3aa: CASSKQGNQPQHF; CDR3nt: TGTGCCAGCAGCAAACAGGGGAATCAGCCCCAGCATTTT
abundance: -; j_gene: TRBJ1-2; v_gene: TRBV7-9; d_gene: -; len: 13; CDR3aa: CASTPGENYGYTF; CDR3nt: TGCGCCAGCACTCCGGGTGAGAACTATGGCTACACCTTC
abundance: -; j_gene: TRBJ2-7; v_gene: TRBV19; d_gene: -; len: 14; CDR3aa: CASTSGGGRDEQYF; CDR3nt: TGTGCCAGTACCTCAGGGGGAGGTCGAGACGAGCAGTACTTC
abundance: -; j_gene: TRBJ2-3; v_gene: TRBV7-3; d_gene: -; len: 16; CDR3aa: CASSRQGTAYTDTQYF; CDR3nt: TGTGCCAGCAGCCGGCAGGGGACGGCTTACACAGATACGCAGTATTTT
abundance: -; j_gene: TRBJ2-5; v_gene: TRBV15; d_gene: -; len: 14; CDR3aa: CATSREAVGETQYF; CDR3nt: TGTGCCACCAGCAGAGAGGCGGTGGGAGAGACCCAGTACTTC
abundance: -; j_gene: TRBJ2-7; v_gene: TRBV27; d_gene: -; len: 15; CDR3aa: CASSYGVGALYEQYF; CDR3nt: TGTGCCAGCAGTTACGGGGTGGGGGCCCTCTACGAGCAGTACTTC
abundance: -; j_gene: TRBJ2-3; v_gene: TRBV6-5; d_gene: -; len: 15; CDR3aa: CASSGGAASTDTQYF; CDR3nt: TGTGCCAGCAGTGGGGGGGCCGCTAGCACAGATACGCAGTATTTT
abundance: -; j_gene: TRBJ1-2; v_gene: TRBV30; d_gene: -; len: 13; CDR3aa: CAWSGGESYGYTF; CDR3nt: TGTGCCTGGAGTGGGGGCGAGTCCTATGGCTACACCTTC
abundance: -; j_gene: TRBJ1-6; v_gene: TRBV19; d_gene: -; len: 12; CDR3aa: CASKAGGSPLHF; CDR3nt: TGTGCCAGTAAGGCCGGGGGTTCACCCCTCCACTTT
abundance: -; j_gene: TRBJ1-1; v_gene: TRBV2; d_gene: -; len: 14; CDR3aa: CASREAVPNTEAFF; CDR3nt: TGTGCCAGCAGGGAGGCAGTCCCCAACACTGAAGCTTTCTTT